Detailed here is one T cell receptor beta chain. These data originate in a study of control samples from healthy donors and cancer patients. Using immunoSEQ multiplex PCR, the repertoire was profiled, and TCRdb retains in-frame clones only, with some absent. The repertoire holds more than 85,000 clones, about nine tenths seen once, with 4% to 5.5% in the top ten. Germline V gene data show CDR1 as SGHRS and CDR2 as YFSETQ. Trimming took off 0 bases at V and 0 bases at J, with 7 bases between the two ends. This CDR3 contains 15 residues. The sequence was obtained from a human donor in good health. The donor label of this sample is uncertain. The sequenced sample consisted of blood. This chain joins TRBV5-1 and TRBJ1-5; D is unresolved. CDR3 nucleotide sequence: TGCGCCAGCAGCTTGGGCGGATATAGCAATCAGCCCCAGCATTTT. Translation gives CASSLGGYSNQPQHF.